The next 3 T cell receptor beta chains were all read from a single sample in a study of cytomegalovirus exposure and HLA in healthy donors. In the PCR, 60 Vbeta and 13 Jbeta primers were used. Assay: immunoSEQ multiplex PCR; the TCRdb copy retains only in-frame clones and omits some. This table has roughly 200,000 clones, 70% to 75% appearing once. Material: PBMCs. The receptors shown here come from a male donor in good health and CMV-seronegative.

The chain has TRBV11-2 and TRBJ2-7; D is ambiguous. Germline V lookup: CDR1 SGHAT, CDR2 FQNNGV. Trimming pared 5 bases from V and 6 bases from J, leaving 11 bases between. The CDR3 covers 12 residues. CDR3 nucleotide sequence: TGTGCCAGCAGCCCCCGTCGCGGCGAGCAGTACTTC. As protein: CASSPRRGEQYF.

The chain is built from TRBV7-3 and TRBJ1-6; 7 bases line up with TRBD1. After removal of 5 bases from V and 5 bases from J, the junction contained 6 bases not matched to a gene. The germline gives CDR1 SGHTA, CDR2 FQGTGA. The CDR3 has 15 residues. CDR3 protein: CASSLMTGNNSPLHF. CDR3 bases: TGTGCCAGCAGCCTGATGACAGGGAATAATTCACCCCTCCACTTT.

The chain has TRBV19 and TRBJ1-5; 7 bases agree with TRBD1. J lost 1 base, V lost 9 bases, and 6 bases had no gene match. The CDR3 is made up of 14 amino acids. Germline V lookup: CDR1 LNHDA, CDR2 SQIVND (reference sequence). The CDR3 is CASFDRASNQPQHF. The CDR3 bases are TGTGCCAGCTTCGACAGGGCGAGCAATCAGCCCCAGCATTTT. The full variable domain, completed using reference TRBV19 and TRBJ1-5, is DGGITQSPKYLFRKEGQNVTLSCEQNLNHDAMYWYRQDPGQGLRLIYYSQIVNDFQKGDIAEGYSVSREKKESFPLTVTSAQKNPTAFYLCASFDRASNQPQHFGDGTRLSIL.